The subject of this entry is one TCR beta chain. These data belong to a study of shared clonotypes between healthy human individuals. Sequenced by immunoSEQ multiplex PCR; TCRdb stores in-frame clones only, minus some. The table has over 2 million clones, around 93% seen once. Per germline, CDR1 SQVTM and CDR2 ANQGSEA. The CDR3 length is 12 residues. This sequence was found in a man aged 18 to 30 in good health. Some clones in this sample may be carry-over from other donors' samples. Sequences were obtained from naive CD4+ T cells from PBMCs. Subset of the sample: CD45RA+ positively selected. The rearrangement uses TRBV29-1 and TRBJ2-5; D perhaps matches TRBD1 (5 bases). The DNA matches TRBJ2-7 better at its end, which makes the J call doubtful. CDR3 loop: CSVADSSYEQYF. The CDR3 region has the DNA TGCAGCGTCGCCGACAGCTCCTACGAGCAGTACTTC.